The 5 T cell receptor beta chains presented below share a single source sample, sequenced in a study of T cells in Graves' hyperthyroidism and ophthalmopathy. The source material, RNA transcripts, was used to amplify TCR beta CDR3 regions. A set of HTBI primers served as the primers for a first-round RT-PCR of the TCR CDR3. One entry per CDR3 protein results from TCRdb running MiXCR on the multiplex PCR reads. The sample records 700,000 or so distinct CDR3 sequences, roughly 15% being singletons. Material: blood. These receptors were collected from a woman between 50 and 59 years old with Graves' ophthalmopathy.

This clonotype was counted between two and nine times. Possible read error: a much larger clone is one base away. This chain uses TRBV7-2 with TRBJ2-7, with 7 bases that match TRBD1. The germline V gene encodes CDR1 SGHTA and CDR2 FQGNSA. The CDR3 contains 15 residues. The V segment lost 2 bases and the J segment 2 bases; nucleotides outside the gene matches: 6. The CDR3 nucleotides are TGTGCCAGCAGCTTATCGACAGGGAACGCCTACGAGCAGTACTTC. It specifies CASSLSTGNAYEQYF.

The V call is TRBV5-1, the J call TRBJ2-6; 7 bases fit TRBD1. The V gene's germline CDR1 is SGHRS and CDR2 YFSETQ. V lost 7 bases and J lost 4; bases outside the gene matches: 5. The CDR3 loop spans 14 amino acids. The CDR3 sequence is CASQDREGANVLTF. In DNA form, the CDR3 reads TGCGCCAGCCAAGACAGGGAGGGGGCCAACGTCCTGACTTTC.

On this clonotype itself: This may come from a read error, since a much larger clone is one base off. V usage is TRBV6-2 or TRBV6-3 and J usage is TRBJ2-4; the D gene could be TRBD1 or TRBD2 (5 bases each). This CDR3 is built from 17 residues. CDR1 MNHEY and CDR2 SVGEGT come from the germline V gene. CDR3 loop: CAGSSGTQRLAKNIQYF. The DNA of the CDR3 is TGTGCCGGCAGTTCCGGGACCCAAAGACTAGCCAAAAACATTCAGTACTTC.

This clonotype was counted ten times or more. The chain carries TRBV7-6 and TRBJ2-3, with D possibly being TRBD1 (5 bases). From germline, CDR1 is SGHVS and CDR2 FNYEAQ. The CDR3 consists of 15 residues. V was pared by 4 bases and J by 2 bases, with 13 bases between. CDR3 residues: CASSSIGQPTDTQYF. The CDR3 nucleotides are TGTGCCAGCAGCTCCATAGGACAACCCACAGATACGCAGTATTTT.

This clonotype has ten or more counts. The chain combines TRBV11-3 with TRBJ2-7; 8 positions agree with TRBD1. The CDR3 consists of 15 residues. CDR1 SGHNT and CDR2 YENEEA come from the germline V gene. The J segment lost 4 bases and the V segment lost 0 bases, leaving 5 bases of the junction unmatched. The CDR3 spells CASSLEAGGGYEQYF. CDR3 DNA: TGTGCCAGCAGCTTAGAGGCAGGGGGCGGTTACGAGCAGTACTTC.